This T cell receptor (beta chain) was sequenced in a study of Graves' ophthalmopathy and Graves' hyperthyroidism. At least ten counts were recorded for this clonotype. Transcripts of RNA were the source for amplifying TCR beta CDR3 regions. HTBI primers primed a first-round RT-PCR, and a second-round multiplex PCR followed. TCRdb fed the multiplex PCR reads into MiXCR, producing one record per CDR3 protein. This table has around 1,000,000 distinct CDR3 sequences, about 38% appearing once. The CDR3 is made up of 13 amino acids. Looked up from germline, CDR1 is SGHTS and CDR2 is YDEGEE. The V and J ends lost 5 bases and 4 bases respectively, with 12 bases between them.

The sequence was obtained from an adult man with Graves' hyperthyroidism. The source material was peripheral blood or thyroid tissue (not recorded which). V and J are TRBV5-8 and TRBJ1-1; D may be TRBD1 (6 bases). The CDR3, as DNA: TGTGCCAGCAGACAGGGACTGCGCACTGAAGCTTTCTTT. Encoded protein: CASRQGLRTEAFF.